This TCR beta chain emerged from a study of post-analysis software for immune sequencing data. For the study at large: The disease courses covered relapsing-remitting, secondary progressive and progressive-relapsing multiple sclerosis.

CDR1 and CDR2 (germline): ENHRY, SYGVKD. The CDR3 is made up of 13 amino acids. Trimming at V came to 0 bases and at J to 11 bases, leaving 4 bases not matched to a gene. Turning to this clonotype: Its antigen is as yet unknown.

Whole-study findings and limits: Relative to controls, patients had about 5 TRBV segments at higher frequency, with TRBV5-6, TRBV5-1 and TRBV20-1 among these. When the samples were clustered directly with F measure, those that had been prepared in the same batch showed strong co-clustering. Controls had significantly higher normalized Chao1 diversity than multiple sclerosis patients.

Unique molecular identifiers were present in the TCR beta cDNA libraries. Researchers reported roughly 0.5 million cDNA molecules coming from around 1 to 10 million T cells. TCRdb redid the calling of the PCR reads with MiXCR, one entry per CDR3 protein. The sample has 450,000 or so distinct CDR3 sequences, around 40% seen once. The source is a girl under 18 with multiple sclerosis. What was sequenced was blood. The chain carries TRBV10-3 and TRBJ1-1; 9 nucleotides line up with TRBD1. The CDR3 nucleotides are TGTGCCATCAGTGAGTCTTGGGACAGGGACGCTTTCTTT. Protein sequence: CAISESWDRDAFF.